The rows below give T cell receptor beta chains drawn from one sample of a study of T cells in localized non-small cell lung cancer. The method was immunoSEQ multiplex PCR; TCRdb's version includes in-frame clones alone and lacks a portion of them. The sample has tens of thousands of clones; 65% to 90% are singletons. The source material was PBMCs, sampled before any cancer treatment. These receptors were taken from a man between 35 and 75 years old with stage II lung adenocarcinoma. Both conserved end residues are part of each CDR3. A D gene is named only where the DNA matches it firmly. The size entry is marked missing in some rows and otherwise reads once, few, many or a size class.

CASPPGQGADGNTIYF	TGTGCCAGCCCACCGGGACAGGGGGCCGACGGAAACACCATATATTTT	.	TRBV18	TRBD1	TRBJ1-3
CASAPGDGYGYTF	TGTGCCAGCGCACCCGGGGATGGCTATGGCTACACCTTC	.	TRBV18	.	TRBJ1-2
CASSYPANTGELFF	TGTGCCAGCAGTTACCCGGCCAACACCGGGGAGCTGTTTTTT	.	TRBV6-6	.	TRBJ2-2
CASSQDIVGGTEAFF	TGCGCCAGCAGCCAGGATATAGTCGGAGGGACTGAAGCTTTCTTT	.	TRBV4-3	.	TRBJ1-1
CASSPVTGERYEQYF	TGTGCCAGCTCACCGGTAACAGGGGAAAGGTACGAGCAGTACTTC	.	TRBV18	TRBD1	TRBJ2-7
CASSATGNQETQYF	TGCGCCAGCAGCGCGACAGGGAACCAAGAGACCCAGTACTTC	.	TRBV5-1	TRBD1	TRBJ2-5
CASRDREGYTF	TGTGCCAGCAGAGACAGGGAAGGCTACACCTTC	once	TRBV6-5	TRBD1	TRBJ1-2
CASSPRENTEAFF	TGTGCCAGCTCACCGAGGGAGAACACTGAAGCTTTCTTT	.	TRBV18	.	TRBJ1-1
CASSAPRVQETQYF	TGCGCCAGCAGCGCCCCCCGTGTGCAAGAGACCCAGTACTTC	.	TRBV5-1	.	TRBJ2-5
CASSWDGSYEQYF	TGTGCCAGCAGCTGGGACGGTTCCTACGAGCAGTACTTC	.	TRBV27	.	TRBJ2-7
CASTLNYEQYF	TGTGCCAGCACCTTGAACTACGAGCAGTACTTC	.	TRBV6-5	.	TRBJ2-7
CASSERGGPNEQFF	TGTGCCAGCAGCGAGCGGGGGGGCCCCAATGAGCAGTTCTTC	.	TRBV5-4	TRBD2	TRBJ2-1
CASSQGDFDTDTQYF	TGCGCCAGCAGCCAGGGGGACTTCGACACAGATACGCAGTATTTT	.	TRBV4-1	.	TRBJ2-3
CASSFRGQSGNTIYF	TGTGCCAGCAGCTTCAGGGGGCAGTCTGGAAACACCATATATTTT	.	TRBV7-2	TRBD1	TRBJ1-3
CASKSGTIGSPLHF	TGTGCCAGCAAAAGCGGGACGATTGGTTCACCCCTCCACTTT	few	TRBV6-5	.	TRBJ1-6
CASSDRPGDSGNTIYF	TGTGCCAGTAGTGATAGGCCGGGGGACTCTGGAAACACCATATATTTT	.	TRBV19	.	TRBJ1-3
CASKEGVHDEQFF	TGTGCCAGCAAGGAGGGAGTTCATGATGAGCAGTTCTTC	.	TRBV7-2	.	TRBJ2-1
CASSAWTGGSYEQYF	TGTGCCAGCAGTGCCTGGACAGGGGGCTCCTACGAGCAGTACTTC	.	TRBV6-1	TRBD1	TRBJ2-7
CASTTLGDSGNTIYF	TGTGCCAGTACCACCTTGGGGGACTCTGGAAACACCATATATTTT	few	TRBV19	.	TRBJ1-3
CASSLGSSGYNEQYF	TGTGCCAGCAGCTTAGGAAGTTCGGGTTACAACGAGCAGTACTTC	.	TRBV7-8	.	TRBJ2-7
CAISGHRQGTGELFF	TGTGCCATCAGTGGTCACCGACAGGGCACCGGGGAGCTGTTTTTT	.	TRBV10-3	TRBD1	TRBJ2-2
CASSSEGSTGETQYF	TGCGCCAGCAGCTCCGAGGGGTCCACGGGGGAGACCCAGTACTTC	.	TRBV5-1	.	TRBJ2-5
CASSTGPPHGYTF	TGTGCCAGCAGTACCGGGCCTCCCCATGGCTACACCTTC	.	TRBV6-6	.	TRBJ1-2
CASGLVDTGTEQYF	TGTGCTAGTGGTTTGGTGGATACGGGGACCGAGCAGTACTTC	.	TRBV12-5	.	TRBJ2-7
CASSLIGGGVQETQYF	TGCGCCAGCAGCTTGATTGGCGGGGGGGTACAAGAGACCCAGTACTTC	.	TRBV5-1	TRBD2	TRBJ2-5
CASSVAGDRLNNEQYF	TGTGCCAGCAGCGTAGCGGGGGATCGCCTAAACAACGAGCAGTACTTC	.	TRBV9	.	TRBJ2-7
CASTRKPGGNAGANVLTF	TGTGCCAGTACCCGTAAGCCAGGGGGCAACGCTGGGGCCAACGTCCTGACTTTC	.	TRBV19	TRBD1	TRBJ2-6
CSASPGRLARETQYF	TGCAGCGCTAGTCCCGGGAGACTAGCGCGAGAGACCCAGTACTTC	few	TRBV29-1	TRBD2	TRBJ2-5
CASSFVNQPQHF	TGTGCCAGCAGTTTTGTGAATCAGCCCCAGCATTTT	.	TRBV27	.	TRBJ1-5
CASSRGSANEQFF	TGTGCCAGCTCAAGAGGGTCTGCCAATGAGCAGTTCTTC	.	TRBV18	.	TRBJ2-1
CASSDSRGNQPQHF	TGTGCCAGCAGCGACTCCAGGGGGAATCAGCCCCAGCATTTT	.	TRBV6-1	TRBD1	TRBJ1-5
CASTRDSLNSPLHF	TGTGCCAGCACTAGGGACAGCCTGAATTCACCCCTCCACTTT	once	TRBV6-5	TRBD1	TRBJ1-6
CASSLSWVTDTQYF	TGCGCCAGCAGCCTCTCTTGGGTCACAGATACGCAGTATTTT	.	TRBV5-1	.	TRBJ2-3
CASSFDGTGGEKLFF	TGTGCCAGCAGCTTCGATGGGACAGGGGGCGAAAAACTGTTTTTT	.	TRBV7-8	TRBD1	TRBJ1-4
CASSNFRAGELFF	TGTGCCAGCAGTAACTTCAGGGCCGGGGAGCTGTTTTTT	.	TRBV27	.	TRBJ2-2
CASSFSREEAQYF	TGTGCCAGCAGCTTCAGCCGGGAAGAGGCCCAGTACTTC	.	TRBV5-4	.	TRBJ2-5
CASSPRTQAGNEQFF	TGTGCCAGCAGCCCCCGAACCCAGGCGGGCAATGAGCAGTTCTTC	.	TRBV11-2	.	TRBJ2-1
CASSLSRGAEGYTF	TGTGCCAGCAGTTTATCAAGGGGGGCTGAAGGCTACACCTTC	medium-sized	TRBV27	.	TRBJ1-2
CASSRYGGRGYGYTF	TGTGCCAGTAGTAGGTACGGGGGGCGCGGCTATGGCTACACCTTC	.	TRBV19	.	TRBJ1-2
CASSPGLRSYEQYF	TGTGCCAGCAGTCCAGGACTTAGATCCTACGAGCAGTACTTC	.	TRBV6-1	.	TRBJ2-7
CAISDPGQGSAQHF	TGTGCCATCAGTGACCCAGGGCAAGGGTCGGCCCAGCATTTT	.	TRBV10-3	.	TRBJ1-5
CASSIGVDVEAFF	TGTGCCAGTAGTATAGGTGTAGACGTTGAAGCTTTCTTT	few	TRBV19	.	TRBJ1-1
CASSYGPKGQETQYF	TGTGCCAGCAGTTACGGTCCTAAGGGCCAAGAGACCCAGTACTTC	.	TRBV6-6	.	TRBJ2-5
CASSLAPAFRAFRNEQFF	TGTGCCAGCAGCTTAGCTCCCGCCTTCCGGGCCTTTCGCAATGAGCAGTTCTTC	.	TRBV11-2	.	TRBJ2-1
CASSRPYGQSQPQHF	TGTGCCAGCAGCCGACCCTATGGGCAATCTCAGCCCCAGCATTTT	.	TRBV28	.	TRBJ1-5
CAIGESGGDTQYF	TGTGCCATCGGAGAATCGGGAGGAGATACGCAGTATTTT	once	TRBV10-3	TRBD2	TRBJ2-3
CASSLGQLTDTQYF	TGTGCCAGCAGCTTAGGACAGCTCACAGATACGCAGTATTTT	.	TRBV5-5	.	TRBJ2-3
CASSFPTTGNTEAFF	TGTGCCAGCAGCTTTCCAACGACAGGGAACACTGAAGCTTTCTTT	.	TRBV7-2	.	TRBJ1-1